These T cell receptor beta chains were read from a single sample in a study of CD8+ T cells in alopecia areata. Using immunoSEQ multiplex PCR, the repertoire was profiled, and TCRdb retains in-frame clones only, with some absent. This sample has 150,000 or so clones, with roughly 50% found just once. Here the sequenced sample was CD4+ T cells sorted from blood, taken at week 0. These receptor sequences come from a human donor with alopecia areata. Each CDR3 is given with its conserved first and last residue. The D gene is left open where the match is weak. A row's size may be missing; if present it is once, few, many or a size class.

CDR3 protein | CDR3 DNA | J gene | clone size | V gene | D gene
CSVAGTGNYGYTF | TGCAGCGTCGCCGGGACAGGGAACTATGGCTACACCTTC | TRBJ1-2 | few | TRBV29-1 | TRBD1
CATSRDSRTGYGYTF | TGTGCCACCAGCAGAGATTCTCGGACAGGCTATGGCTACACCTTC | TRBJ1-2 | - | TRBV15 | TRBD1
CATSPYNQPQHF | TGTGCCACCAGCCCTTACAATCAGCCCCAGCATTTT | TRBJ1-5 | few | TRBV15 | -
CSVVDGLNQPQHF | TGCAGCGTTGTGGACGGTCTGAATCAGCCCCAGCATTTT | TRBJ1-5 | - | TRBV29-1 | -
CASSVIDWTGSRSPLHF | TGTGCCAGCAGTGTTATAGACTGGACAGGGAGTCGGTCACCCCTCCACTTT | TRBJ1-6 | few | TRBV7-2 | TRBD1
CSVSTVTYEQYF | TGCAGCGTCTCGACCGTAACCTACGAGCAGTACTTC | TRBJ2-7 | few | TRBV29-1 | -
CASRSGLVGEQYF | TGTGCCAGCAGGTCGGGACTAGTGGGCGAGCAGTACTTC | TRBJ2-7 | - | TRBV2 | TRBD2
CASSYSFRSSYEQYF | TGTGCCAGCAGTTACTCGTTCAGGTCCTCCTACGAGCAGTACTTC | TRBJ2-7 | - | TRBV6-5 | -
CAWSVRPGTSGIASTDTQYF | TGTGCCTGGAGTGTACGCCCAGGGACTAGCGGGATCGCTAGCACAGATACGCAGTATTTT | TRBJ2-3 | - | TRBV30 | TRBD2
CASSQETGSHSPLHF | TGTGCCAGCAGCCAAGAAACAGGATCCCATTCACCCCTCCACTTT | TRBJ1-6 | - | TRBV4-2 | -
CASTAENTQYF | TGTGCCAGCACCGCCGAGAATACGCAGTATTTT | TRBJ2-3 | once | TRBV2 | -
CASSLGGRGGNQPQHF | TGTGCCAGCAGCTTAGGGGGGCGCGGGGGCAATCAGCCCCAGCATTTT | TRBJ1-5 | - | TRBV7-6 | -
CASSPDFYNEQFF | TGTGCCAGCAGCCCCGACTTCTACAATGAGCAGTTCTTC | TRBJ2-1 | - | TRBV11-1 | -
CASTGGLSPLHF | TGTGCCAGCACAGGGGGTCTTTCACCCCTCCACTTT | TRBJ1-6 | - | TRBV25-1 | TRBD1
CSVRPGVHGYTF | TGCAGCGTTCGCCCAGGGGTTCATGGCTACACCTTC | TRBJ1-2 | - | TRBV29-1 | -
CATLPGQGNSPLHF | TGTGCCACCCTCCCAGGACAGGGTAATTCACCCCTCCACTTT | TRBJ1-6 | - | TRBV6-1 | TRBD1
CATSREDYTQYF | TGTGCCACCAGCAGAGAAGACTATACGCAGTATTTT | TRBJ2-3 | - | TRBV15 | -
CASMQATEAFF | TGTGCCAGCATGCAGGCCACTGAAGCTTTCTTT | TRBJ1-1 | once | TRBV2 | -
CSVGGSGTSIDTQYF | TGCAGCGTTGGGGGCTCCGGGACTAGCATCGATACGCAGTATTTT | TRBJ2-3 | - | TRBV29-1 | TRBD2